A selection of T cell receptor beta chains follows, all from one sample in a study of T cell changes during pregnancy in multiple sclerosis. Assay used: immunoSEQ multiplex PCR; TCRdb lists only in-frame clones, some missing. The sample lists about 17,000 clones; 84% were seen once. The source was CD8+ T cells from peripheral blood mononuclear cells, collected in the second trimester of pregnancy. These TCRs come from a female donor in good health, enrolled as a control in a pregnancy study. Each CDR3 is given with its conserved first and last residue. Only some rows state a clone size, as once, few, many or a class for expanded clones.

CDR3: CASSTSGPYNEQFF
V: TRBV27
J: TRBJ2-1
size: -

CDR3: CASSGGGGGTFYNEQFF
V: TRBV11-2
J: TRBJ2-1
size: -

CDR3: CASSDGSGQGANVLTF
V: TRBV6-4
J: TRBJ2-6
size: -

CDR3: CASTIKGLGYNEQFF
V: TRBV6-5
J: TRBJ2-1
size: -

CDR3: CATPYDRGILEGCGYTF
V: TRBV10-1
J: TRBJ1-2
size: -

CDR3: CASSQEDQGVNYEQYF
V: TRBV4-3
J: -
size: -

CDR3: CASSIARDRGYEQYF
V: TRBV19
J: TRBJ2-7
size: few

CDR3: CASSYRQNYGYTF
V: TRBV6-5
J: TRBJ1-2
size: -

CDR3: CASSQAAGVGYEQYF
V: TRBV4-3
J: TRBJ2-7
size: -

CDR3: CASNPRSYEQYF
V: TRBV2
J: TRBJ2-7
size: -

CDR3: CASSTLGVVDTGELFF
V: TRBV28
J: TRBJ2-2
size: -

CDR3: CASSGAYNEQFF
V: TRBV9
J: TRBJ2-1
size: -

CDR3: CASSPKGVSTDTQYF
V: TRBV7-9
J: TRBJ2-3
size: -

CDR3: CASSQAQGLLETQYF
V: TRBV4-3
J: TRBJ2-5
size: -

CDR3: CASSLLGANEQFF
V: TRBV6-5
J: TRBJ2-1
size: -

CDR3: CASSDSFDGYTF
V: TRBV27
J: TRBJ1-2
size: few

CDR3: CASSEGTGSYGYTF
V: TRBV10-1
J: TRBJ1-2
size: -

CDR3: CASGPSGGPTAEQFF
V: TRBV12-5
J: TRBJ2-1
size: -

CDR3: CASSNIQGSGGYTF
V: TRBV5-6
J: TRBJ1-2
size: -

CDR3: CASSVYGGTSNYGYTF
V: TRBV5-6
J: TRBJ1-2
size: -

CDR3: CASHAAGDRDTEAFF
V: TRBV19
J: TRBJ1-1
size: -

CDR3: CASSPWSSGGPSAGELFF
V: TRBV6-9
J: TRBJ2-2
size: -

CDR3: CASSRQGADYGYTF
V: TRBV28
J: TRBJ1-2
size: -

CDR3: CSVEGGAYYEQYF
V: TRBV29-1
J: TRBJ2-7
size: few

CDR3: CASSSGTGGGDTQYF
V: TRBV19
J: TRBJ2-3
size: -

CDR3: CASNGGAYGYTF
V: TRBV19
J: TRBJ1-2
size: -

CDR3: CASSLDPGYEQYF
V: TRBV7-8
J: TRBJ2-7
size: -

CDR3: CATSRTPEIGQAFF
V: TRBV15
J: TRBJ1-1
size: few

CDR3: CASRGGDADTQYF
V: TRBV7-9
J: TRBJ2-3
size: -

CDR3: CASSQWTSGRKDRELFF
V: TRBV4-1
J: TRBJ2-2
size: -

CDR3: CASSLVSNEQFF
V: TRBV7-9
J: TRBJ2-1
size: -

CDR3: CASSSATYEQYF
V: TRBV7-9
J: TRBJ2-7
size: -

CDR3: CASSQDDGLSYF
V: TRBV4-2
J: TRBJ2-4
size: -

CDR3: CASSGRVSSYEQYF
V: TRBV28
J: TRBJ2-7
size: once

CDR3: CASSPTTGGSEAFF
V: TRBV13
J: TRBJ1-1
size: -

CDR3: CASSFISGGVREQFF
V: TRBV7-9
J: TRBJ2-1
size: -

CDR3: CAWWQGFGNTGELFF
V: TRBV30
J: TRBJ2-2
size: -

CDR3: CAITLGGGAEAFF
V: TRBV11-2
J: TRBJ1-1
size: few

CDR3: CASSSNSDPNYEQYF
V: TRBV7-9
J: TRBJ2-7
size: -

CDR3: CASSQKGQSNEKLFF
V: TRBV6-5
J: TRBJ1-4
size: -